The sequence of this TCR beta chain was determined in a study of cytomegalovirus exposure and HLA in healthy donors. Turning to the study itself: For the approximately 360 genotyped donors, roughly 81% fell within the Caucasian-associated ancestry cluster. Whole-study findings and limits: Cytomegalovirus association was listed for 150 to 200 TCR beta chains. In a later analysis, HLA-C alleles had the fewest associated TCRs, DRB1 alleles the most.

The PCR employed 60 Vbeta primers together with 13 Jbeta primers. Here immunoSEQ multiplex PCR was the method, and the copy in TCRdb shows in-frame clones only, minus some. The sample contains approximately 290,000 clones, 75% to 90% of which appear only once. Trimming shortened V by 4 bases and J by 3 bases, and 11 bases separated the two germline ends. CDR1 and CDR2 from the germline V gene are SGDLS and YYNGEE. There are 13 residues in the CDR3. Points on this clone: The antigen remains undetermined.

Healthy donors of bone marrow made up the group. Sequenced sample: PBMCs. V is TRBV9 and J is TRBJ2-7, with D unresolved. The TCR originated in a girl aged 2 to 10 in good health and CMV-seronegative. The CDR3 reads CASSPLNSYEQYF. DNA of the CDR3: TGTGCCAGCAGCCCCCTAAACAGCTACGAGCAGTACTTC.